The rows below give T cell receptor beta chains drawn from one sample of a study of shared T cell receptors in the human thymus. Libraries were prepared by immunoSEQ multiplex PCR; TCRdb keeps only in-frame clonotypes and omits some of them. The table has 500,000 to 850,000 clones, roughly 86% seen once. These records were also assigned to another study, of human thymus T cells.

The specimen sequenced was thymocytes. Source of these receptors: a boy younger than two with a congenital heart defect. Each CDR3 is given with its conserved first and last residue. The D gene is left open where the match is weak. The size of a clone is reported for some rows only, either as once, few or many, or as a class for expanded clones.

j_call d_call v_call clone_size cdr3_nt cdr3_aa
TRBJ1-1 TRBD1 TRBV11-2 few TGTGCCAGCAGCTTCATCGTCCAGGGGGCTAAAAGTAACACTGAAGCTTTCTTT CASSFIVQGAKSNTEAFF
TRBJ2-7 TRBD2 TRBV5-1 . TGCGCCAGCAGCTCGCACCCTAGCGGGGGGGCCCAGCAGTACTTC CASSSHPSGGAQQYF
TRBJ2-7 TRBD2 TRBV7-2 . TGTGCCAGCAGCTGGCCAGCGGGACTCCGGCCCTACGAGCAGTACTTC CASSWPAGLRPYEQYF
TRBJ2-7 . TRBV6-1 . TGTGCCAGCAGTGAAGACCCCAGGGGCGAGCAGTACTTC CASSEDPRGEQYF
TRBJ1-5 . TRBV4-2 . TGTGCCAGCAGCCAAGATATCTTTGCGGGGGTTGGCAATCAGCCCCAGCATTTT CASSQDIFAGVGNQPQHF
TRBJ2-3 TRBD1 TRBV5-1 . TGCGCCAGCAGCATAGGACAGGGCCGGGGAGATACGCAGTATTTT CASSIGQGRGDTQYF
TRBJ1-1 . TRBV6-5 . TGTGCCAGCAGTTTTTACTACAGGGCCATGAACACTGAAGCTTTCTTT CASSFYYRAMNTEAFF
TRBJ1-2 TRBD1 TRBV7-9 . TGTGCCAGCAGCGAACAGGGGAACTATGGCTACACCTTC CASSEQGNYGYTF
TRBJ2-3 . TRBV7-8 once TGTGCCAGCAGCTCCCCCGGACAGTCTGTGGATACGCAGTATTTT CASSSPGQSVDTQYF
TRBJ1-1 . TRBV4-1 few TGCGCCAGCAGCCGCCAGTGGGGGGAGAACACTGAAGCTTTCTTT CASSRQWGENTEAFF